This record concerns one T cell receptor beta chain sequence. Its antigen is as yet unknown. This specimen comes from a study of cytomegalovirus exposure and HLA in healthy donors. General study results and limits: Presence/absence analyses supposed approximately even sequencing depth among donors.

PCR used 60 Vbeta primers and 13 Jbeta primers. Method: immunoSEQ multiplex PCR; TCRdb's copy keeps in-frame clones and lacks some. Of about 140,000 clones listed, about four fifths are singletons. The sequenced sample was PBMCs. This clonotype was obtained from a man aged 35-49 years in good health and CMV-seropositive.

The CDR3 nucleotides are TGTGCCACCAGCCTGGGGTCGGGGACTGAAGCTTTCTTT. Its protein is CATSLGSGTEAFF. The chain uses TRBV15 and TRBJ1-1; D remains unclear. CDR3 length: 13 amino acids. V was shortened by 5 bases and J by 5 bases, with 12 bases between the two germline ends. Germline CDR1 and CDR2: LNHNV and YYDKDF (reference sequence).